Below, one T cell receptor (beta chain) is given with its context. Deletions cut 4 bases from V and 4 bases from J, with 14 bases between. The CDR3 is 15 amino acids. The germline CDR1 and CDR2 sequences are SGDLS and YYNGEE. In the authors' methods: Scientists estimated how many nucleated cells there were by amplifying reference gene primers. Method: immunoSEQ multiplex PCR; TCRdb's copy keeps in-frame clones and lacks some. D and trimming were read from the DNA, whereas the V and J calls and clone size are those reported in that table. The table includes about 240,000 clones, roughly 86% detected once. The sample comes from a study of blood T cell repertoires in COVID-19. Study information: Specimens from acute and convalescent COVID-19 originated in the United States, Italy and Spain. Sources were T cells, B-cell-depleted T cells, or PBMCs; the material itself was cDNA or gDNA.

The TCR was taken from a woman aged 70-85 years with active or convalescent COVID-19. This sequence joins TRBV9 and TRBJ2-2, with D possibly being TRBD1 (5 bases). Sequencing was done on a sample of peripheral blood. CDR3: CASSQGRVGTGELFF. CDR3 nucleotide sequence: TGTGCCAGCAGCCAGGGTCGTGTTGGCACCGGGGAGCTGTTTTTT.